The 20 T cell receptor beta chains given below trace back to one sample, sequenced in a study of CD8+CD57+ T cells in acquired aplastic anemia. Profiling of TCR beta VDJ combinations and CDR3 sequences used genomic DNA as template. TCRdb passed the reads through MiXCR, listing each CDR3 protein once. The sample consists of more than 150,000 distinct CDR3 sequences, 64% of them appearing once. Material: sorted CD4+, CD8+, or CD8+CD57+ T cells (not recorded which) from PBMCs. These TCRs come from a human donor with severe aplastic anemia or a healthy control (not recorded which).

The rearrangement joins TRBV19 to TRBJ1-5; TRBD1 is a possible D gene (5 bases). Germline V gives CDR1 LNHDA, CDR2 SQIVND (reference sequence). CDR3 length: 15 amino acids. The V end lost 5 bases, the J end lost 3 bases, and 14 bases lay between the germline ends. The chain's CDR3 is CASSLSTVSNQPQHF. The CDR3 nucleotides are TGTGCCAGTAGTCTCTCGACAGTTTCCAATCAGCCCCAGCATTTT.

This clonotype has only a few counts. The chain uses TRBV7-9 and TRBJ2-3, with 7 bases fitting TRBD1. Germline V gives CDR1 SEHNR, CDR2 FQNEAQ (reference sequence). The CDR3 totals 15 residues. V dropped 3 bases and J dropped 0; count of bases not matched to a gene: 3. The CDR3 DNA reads TGTGCCAGCAGCTTGACAGGGAAAAGCACAGATACGCAGTATTTT. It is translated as CASSLTGKSTDTQYF.

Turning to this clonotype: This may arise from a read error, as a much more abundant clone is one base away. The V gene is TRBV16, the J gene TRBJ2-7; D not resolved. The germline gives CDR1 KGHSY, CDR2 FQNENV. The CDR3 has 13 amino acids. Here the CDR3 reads CASSQSLWYGQYF. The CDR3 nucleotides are TGTGCCAGCAGCCAGAGTTTATGGTACGGGCAGTACTTC. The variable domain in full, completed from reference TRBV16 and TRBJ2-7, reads GEEVAQTPKHLVRGEGQKAKLYCAPIKGHSYVFWYQQVLKNEFKFLISFQNENVFDETGMPKERFSAKCLPNSPCSLEIQATKLEDSAVYFCASSQSLWYGQYFGPGTRLTVT.

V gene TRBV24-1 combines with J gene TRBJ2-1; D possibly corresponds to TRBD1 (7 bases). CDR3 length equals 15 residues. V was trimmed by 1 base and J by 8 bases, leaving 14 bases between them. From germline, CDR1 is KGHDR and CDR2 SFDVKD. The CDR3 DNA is TGTGCCACCAGTGATTTAGGCCAGGGGGGCGATGAGCAGTTCTTC. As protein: CATSDLGQGGDEQFF.

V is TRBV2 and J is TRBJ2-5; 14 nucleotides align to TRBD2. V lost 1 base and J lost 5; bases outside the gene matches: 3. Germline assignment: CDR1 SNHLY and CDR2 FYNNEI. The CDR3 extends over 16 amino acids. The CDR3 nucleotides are TGTGCCAGCAGTGAAGGGACTAGCGGGAGGTTCGAGACCCAGTACTTC. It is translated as CASSEGTSGRFETQYF. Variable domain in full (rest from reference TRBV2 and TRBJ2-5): EPEVTQTPSHQVTQMGQEVILRCVPISNHLYFYWYRQILGQKVEFLVSFYNNEISEKSEIFDDQFSVERPDGSNFTLKIRSTKLEDSAMYFCASSEGTSGRFETQYFGPGTRLLVL.

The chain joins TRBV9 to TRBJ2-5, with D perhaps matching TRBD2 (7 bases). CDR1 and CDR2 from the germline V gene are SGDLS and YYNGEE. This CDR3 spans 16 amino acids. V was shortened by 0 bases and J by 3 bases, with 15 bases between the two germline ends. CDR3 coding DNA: TGTGCCAGCAGCGTAGGAGGGGGGGGGGGTGAAGAGACCCAGTACTTC. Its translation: CASSVGGGGGEETQYF. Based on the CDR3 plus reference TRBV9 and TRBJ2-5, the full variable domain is DSGVTQTPKHLITATGQRVTLRCSPRSGDLSVYWYQQSLDQGLQFLIQYYNGEERAKGNILERFSAQQFPDLHSELNLSSLELGDSALYFCASSVGGGGGEETQYFGPGTRLLVL.

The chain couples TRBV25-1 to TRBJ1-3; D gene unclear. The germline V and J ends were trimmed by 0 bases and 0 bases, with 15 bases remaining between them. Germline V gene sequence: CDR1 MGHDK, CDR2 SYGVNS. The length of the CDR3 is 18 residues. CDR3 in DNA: TGTGCCAGCAGTGAATATCTCCTCGCCCCTCCCTCTGGAAACACCATATATTTT. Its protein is CASSEYLLAPPSGNTIYF.

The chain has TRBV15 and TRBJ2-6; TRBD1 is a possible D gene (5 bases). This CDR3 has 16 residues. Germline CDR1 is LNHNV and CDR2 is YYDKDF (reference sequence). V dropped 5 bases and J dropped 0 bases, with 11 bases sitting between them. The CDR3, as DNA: TGTGCCACCAGCCTTCGTCAGGGCTCTGGGGCCAACGTCCTGACTTTC. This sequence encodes CATSLRQGSGANVLTF.

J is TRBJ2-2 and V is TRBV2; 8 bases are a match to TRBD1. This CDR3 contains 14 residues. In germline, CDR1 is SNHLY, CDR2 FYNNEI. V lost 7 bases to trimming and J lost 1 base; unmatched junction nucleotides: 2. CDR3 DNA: TGTGCCAGCAAGGACAGGGTGAACACCGGGGAGCTGTTTTTT. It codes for CASKDRVNTGELFF.

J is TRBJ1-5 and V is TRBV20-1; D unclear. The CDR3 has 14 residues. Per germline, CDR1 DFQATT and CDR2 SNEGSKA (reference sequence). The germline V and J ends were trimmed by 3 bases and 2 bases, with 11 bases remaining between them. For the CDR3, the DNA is TGCAGTGCTAGTCGGCAGGCGGGCAATCAGCCCCAGCATTTT. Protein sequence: CSASRQAGNQPQHF.

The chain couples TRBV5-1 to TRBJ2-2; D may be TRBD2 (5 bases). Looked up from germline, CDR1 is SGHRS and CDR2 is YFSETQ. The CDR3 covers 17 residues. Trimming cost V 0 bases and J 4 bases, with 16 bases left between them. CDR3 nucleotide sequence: TGCGCCAGCAGCTTGGGGACTCGATTACCCCGCACCGGGGAGCTGTTTTTT. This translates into CASSLGTRLPRTGELFF.

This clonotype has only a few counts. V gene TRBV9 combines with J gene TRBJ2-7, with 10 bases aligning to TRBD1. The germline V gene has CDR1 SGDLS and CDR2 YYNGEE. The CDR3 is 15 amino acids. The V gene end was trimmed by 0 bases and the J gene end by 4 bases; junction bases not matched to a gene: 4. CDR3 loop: CASSVAGTGVYEQYF. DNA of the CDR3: TGTGCCAGCAGCGTAGCTGGGACAGGGGTATACGAGCAGTACTTC.

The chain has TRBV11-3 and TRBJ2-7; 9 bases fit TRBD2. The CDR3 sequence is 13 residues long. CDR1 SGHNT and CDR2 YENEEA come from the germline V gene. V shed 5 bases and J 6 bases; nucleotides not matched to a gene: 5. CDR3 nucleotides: TGTGCCAGCAGCATGACTAGCGGTGGCGAGCAGTACTTC. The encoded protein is CASSMTSGGEQYF.

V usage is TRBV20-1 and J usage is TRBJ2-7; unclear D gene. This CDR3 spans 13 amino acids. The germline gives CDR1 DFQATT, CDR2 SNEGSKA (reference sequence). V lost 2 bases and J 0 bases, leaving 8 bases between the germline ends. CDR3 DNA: TGCAGTGCTAGACAGCCGAGCTCCTACGAGCAGTACTTC. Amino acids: CSARQPSSYEQYF.

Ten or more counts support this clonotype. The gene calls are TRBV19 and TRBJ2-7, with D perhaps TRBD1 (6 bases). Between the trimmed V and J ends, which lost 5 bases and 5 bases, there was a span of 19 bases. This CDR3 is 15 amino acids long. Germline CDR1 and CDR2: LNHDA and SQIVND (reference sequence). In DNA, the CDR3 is TGTGCCAGTAGTCCAGTCCCGTTGAGGGGGAACGAGCAGTACTTC. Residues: CASSPVPLRGNEQYF.

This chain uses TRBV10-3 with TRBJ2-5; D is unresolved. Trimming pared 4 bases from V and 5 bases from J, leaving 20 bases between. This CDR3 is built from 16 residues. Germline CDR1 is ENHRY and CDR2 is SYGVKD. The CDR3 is CAISGKWPEVMETQYF. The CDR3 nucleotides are TGTGCCATCAGTGGAAAATGGCCCGAGGTAATGGAGACCCAGTACTTC.

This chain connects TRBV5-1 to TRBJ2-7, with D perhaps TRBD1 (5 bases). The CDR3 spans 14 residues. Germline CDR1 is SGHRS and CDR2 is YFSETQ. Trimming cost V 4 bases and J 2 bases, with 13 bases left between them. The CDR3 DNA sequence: TGCGCCAGCAGCCCCTCGACAGAAACCTACGAGCAGTACTTC. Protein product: CASSPSTETYEQYF.

The CDR3 DNA reads TGTGCCAGCAGCTTAGACTACAGGGGGGCGAACACTGAAGCTTTCTTT. It codes for CASSLDYRGANTEAFF. This chain joins TRBV11-2 and TRBJ1-1; 8 bases agree with TRBD1. Per the germline V gene, CDR1 is SGHAT and CDR2 is FQNNGV. The CDR3 contains 16 residues. V was pared by 0 bases and J by 1 base, with 4 bases of the junction left unmatched. Filled out from reference TRBV11-2 and TRBJ1-1, the complete variable domain reads EAGVAQSPRYKIIEKRQSVAFWCNPISGHATLYWYQQILGQGPKLLIQFQNNGVVDDSQLPKDRFSAERLKGVDSTLKIQPAKLEDSAVYLCASSLDYRGANTEAFFGQGTRLTVV.

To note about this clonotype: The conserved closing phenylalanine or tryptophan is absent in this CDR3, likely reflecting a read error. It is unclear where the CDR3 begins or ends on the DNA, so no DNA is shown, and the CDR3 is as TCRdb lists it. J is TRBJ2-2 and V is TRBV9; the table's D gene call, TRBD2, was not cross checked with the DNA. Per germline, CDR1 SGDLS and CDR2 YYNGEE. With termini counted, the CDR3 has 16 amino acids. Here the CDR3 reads CASSPGVAGEHRGAVV.

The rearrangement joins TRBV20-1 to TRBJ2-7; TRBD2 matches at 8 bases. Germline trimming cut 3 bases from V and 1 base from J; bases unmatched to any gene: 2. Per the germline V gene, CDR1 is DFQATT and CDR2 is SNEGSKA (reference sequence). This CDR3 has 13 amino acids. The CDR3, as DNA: TGCAGTGCTAGCTTAGCGGGGTCCTACGAGCAGTACGTC. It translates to CSASLAGSYEQYV.